This is a list of T cell receptor beta chains from one sample in a study of Ad26.COV2.S vaccination and SARS-CoV-2 variants. Method: immunoSEQ multiplex PCR; TCRdb's copy keeps in-frame clones and lacks some. The data hold around 320,000 clones, with approximately 86% observed a single time. The sample in question was peripheral blood, obtained in a trial of Ad26.COV2.S vaccine versus placebo. The source of these receptors is a person between 18 and 59 years old who received the Ad26.COV2.S COVID-19 vaccine or a placebo. CDR3s include the opening cysteine and the closing phenylalanine or tryptophan. Fields, in order: J gene, CDR3 length, D gene, V gene, clone size, CDR3 DNA, CDR3 protein. The D gene is left open where the match is weak. Clone sizes are given selectively: once, few, many, or a class where the clone is expanded.

TRBJ2-7 14 NA TRBV27 few TGTGCCAGCAACCCTTTGGGGGCCCCCTACGAGCAGTACTTC CASNPLGAPYEQYF
TRBJ1-1 14 NA TRBV5-1 NA TGCGCCAGCAGCTTGATAGGACTAGACACTGAAGCTTTCTTT CASSLIGLDTEAFF
TRBJ2-1 17 NA TRBV9 NA TGTGCCAGCAGCGTAGCGGGGGCCACCCGGAGTGGCGATGAGCAGTTCTTC CASSVAGATRSGDEQFF
TRBJ2-7 13 TRBD1 TRBV12-3/TRBV12-4 NA TGTGCCAGCAGGGGGAGCACAGGGGACAGGGAGTACTTC CASRGSTGDREYF
TRBJ1-5 15 TRBD1 TRBV5-5 NA TGTGCCAGCAGCTTGGTTAGGGGGCCCTATCAGCCCCAGCATTTT CASSLVRGPYQPQHF
TRBJ2-3 17 TRBD1 TRBV19 NA TGTGCCAGTAGCGGTCCTCAGGGACAGGGAAACACAGATACGCAGTATTTT CASSGPQGQGNTDTQYF
TRBJ2-7 15 NA TRBV7-9 NA TGTGCCAGCAGCCCCGTTGGGCGGGTGGTAAACGAGCAGTACTTC CASSPVGRVVNEQYF
TRBJ2-3 14 TRBD1 TRBV7-9 NA TGTGCCAGCAGCCTTAGACAGGGGGCAGATACGCAGTATTTT CASSLRQGADTQYF
TRBJ2-7 12 NA TRBV6-5 NA TGTGCCAGCAGTAACCCCAGGGGCGAGCAGTACTTC CASSNPRGEQYF
TRBJ2-2 15 NA TRBV6-2/TRBV6-3 NA TGTGCCAGCAGTTACTCCGGGGCCAGCACCGGGGAGCTGTTTTTT CASSYSGASTGELFF
TRBJ1-4 14 TRBD1 TRBV7-9 NA TGTGCCAGCAGCATGGGACAGGGCTACGAAAAACTGTTTTTT CASSMGQGYEKLFF
TRBJ1-3 15 NA TRBV10-1 few TGCGCCAGCAGTGCAGACCTTAACTCTGGAAACACCATATATTTT CASSADLNSGNTIYF
TRBJ1-5 15 TRBD1 TRBV6-1 NA TGTGCCAGCAGTGAACGAGGGACAGTTTATCAGCCCCAGCATTTT CASSERGTVYQPQHF
TRBJ1-2 16 NA TRBV5-4 few TGTGCCAGCAGCTTATTTAGGGGGGAAAACGACTATGGCTACACCTTC CASSLFRGENDYGYTF
TRBJ1-1 15 NA TRBV7-9 NA TGTGCCAGCAGAACGACGGGGGGATTGAACACTGAAGCTTTCTTT CASRTTGGLNTEAFF
TRBJ2-7 13 TRBD1 TRBV29-1 NA TGCAGCGTTGCCGGGACAGATAACTACGAGCAGTACTTC CSVAGTDNYEQYF
TRBJ1-1 13 NA TRBV5-4 many TGTGCCAGCAGCCGGGAGGGGAACACTGAAGCTTTCTTT CASSREGNTEAFF
TRBJ1-3 15 NA TRBV30 NA TGTGCCTGGAATCTCGTAGGGGAATCTGGAAACACCATATATTTT CAWNLVGESGNTIYF
TRBJ2-7 12 NA TRBV4-2 once TGTGCCAGCAGCCAAGATCTGGGGGGACCGTACTTC CASSQDLGGPYF
TRBJ2-7 11 NA TRBV6-5 NA TGTGCCAGCGAGGTATGGTACGAGCAGTACTTC CASEVWYEQYF
TRBJ1-6 14 TRBD1 TRBV7-8 NA TGTGCCAGCAGCTCTGGACAGGGGGATTCACCCCTCCACTTT CASSSGQGDSPLHF
TRBJ2-1 11 NA TRBV7-2 NA TGTGCCAGCAGCTTAGTGGGGACGCAGTTCTTC CASSLVGTQFF
TRBJ1-6 15 TRBD1 TRBV9 NA TGTGCCAGCAGCGTTACCGGGACAGAGGGTTCACCCCTCCACTTT CASSVTGTEGSPLHF
TRBJ1-2 13 NA TRBV5-1 NA TGCGCCAGCAGCGCGACTGAAACCTATGGCTACACCTTC CASSATETYGYTF
TRBJ1-1 14 NA TRBV5-4 NA TGTGCCAGCAGCTACAGCCGCCTGGACACTGAAGCTTTCTTT CASSYSRLDTEAFF
TRBJ1-1 17 TRBD1 TRBV5-1 NA TGCGCCAGCAGCTTGGCGGTACAGGGGGGTCGGAACACTGAAGCTTTCTTT CASSLAVQGGRNTEAFF
TRBJ2-6 14 TRBD2 TRBV10-3 NA TGTGCCATCAGTGAGTCGGCGGGAGGGGGTTACCTGACTTTC CAISESAGGGYLTF
TRBJ1-5 13 NA TRBV5-8 NA TGTGCCAGCAGCAGCGGACTTAATCAGCCCCAGCATTTT CASSSGLNQPQHF
TRBJ1-5 12 NA TRBV28 NA TGTGCCAGCTCGGGGGTCAATCAGCCCCAGCATTTT CASSGVNQPQHF
TRBJ2-1 12 NA TRBV7-2 once TGTGCCAGCAGCTTAGCCCCGGGTGAGCAGTTCTTC CASSLAPGEQFF
TRBJ2-7 14 TRBD1 TRBV29-1 NA TGCAGCGTCCGGGACAGGGCGACGATCTACGAGCAGTACTTC CSVRDRATIYEQYF
TRBJ1-5 14 NA TRBV5-6 NA TGTGCCAGCACAATAGTGGGTCGCAATCAGCCCCAGCATTTT CASTIVGRNQPQHF
TRBJ1-2 15 TRBD1 TRBV5-1 NA TGCGCCAGCAGCTTGGCCGGGACAGGGAACTATGGCTACACCTTC CASSLAGTGNYGYTF
TRBJ2-7 13 NA TRBV28 NA TGTGCCAGCAGTTTGCTACAGGCCATCGAGCAGTACTTC CASSLLQAIEQYF
TRBJ1-1 14 NA TRBV5-1 NA TGCGCCAGCAGCTTGGAGCCTGATAGGACTGAAGCTTTCTTT CASSLEPDRTEAFF
TRBJ1-2 13 NA TRBV12-3/TRBV12-4 NA TGTGCCAGCAGTTTGGCGGCAGGGCATGGCTACACCTTC CASSLAAGHGYTF
TRBJ1-2 15 NA TRBV4-1 NA TGCGCCAGCAGCCAAGATTATGCGGGTTGGGACGGCTACACCTTC CASSQDYAGWDGYTF
TRBJ2-7 16 TRBD1 TRBV28 NA TGTGCCAGCAGAGGACAGGGGGCCGTGAGGTTCTACGAGCAGTACTTC CASRGQGAVRFYEQYF
TRBJ1-5 18 NA TRBV7-9 NA TGTGCCAGCAGCTTAGATGGGGGACACCTTTATAGCAATCAGCCCCAGCATTTT CASSLDGGHLYSNQPQHF
TRBJ2-7 13 NA TRBV5-5 NA TGTGCCAGGTGCCGGCTCCCGAGCTACGAGCAGTACTTC CARCRLPSYEQYF
TRBJ1-2 16 TRBD1 TRBV18 NA TGTGCCAGCTCACCGATAAGGGACAGGGGCGGCTATGGCTACACCTTC CASSPIRDRGGYGYTF
TRBJ1-6 15 TRBD1 TRBV5-1 NA TGCGCCAGCAGCGGTGGACAGGGGGCTAATTCACCCCTCCACTTT CASSGGQGANSPLHF
TRBJ2-1 15 NA TRBV7-8 NA TGTGCCAGCAGCTTACTTAGGGATCCCTCCAATGAGCAGTTCTTC CASSLLRDPSNEQFF
TRBJ2-7 14 NA TRBV7-2 NA TGTGCCAGCAGCTACGGAGGCGGTTCGTACGAGCAGTACTTC CASSYGGGSYEQYF
TRBJ2-1 15 NA TRBV4-2 NA TGTGCCAGCAGCCAAGAGGCCAAAGGGAACAATGAGCAGTTCTTC CASSQEAKGNNEQFF
TRBJ1-6 15 TRBD1 TRBV14 NA TGTGCCAGCAGCCAATTCAGGACAGGGGTTTCACCCCTCCACTTT CASSQFRTGVSPLHF
TRBJ2-2 14 NA TRBV7-9 once TGTGCCAGCAGCTCTCAGGGAGGCGCCGGGGAGCTGTTTTTT CASSSQGGAGELFF
TRBJ1-2 14 TRBD1 TRBV5-1 NA TGCGCCAGCAGCTTAGGCAGGGGGAACTATGGCTACACCTTC CASSLGRGNYGYTF
TRBJ1-5 17 TRBD1 TRBV2 NA TGTGCCAGCATGGGACAGGGGGGGCAGCTTAGCAATCAGCCCCAGCATTTT CASMGQGGQLSNQPQHF
TRBJ2-5 15 NA TRBV15 once TGTGCCACCAGCAGAGATTTGGCAGGGTCGAAGACCCAGTACTTC CATSRDLAGSKTQYF
TRBJ2-1 15 NA TRBV5-1 once TGCGCCAGCAGCCTACCGCGCCCCGTCGGCAATGAGCAGTTCTTC CASSLPRPVGNEQFF
TRBJ2-7 13 TRBD1 TRBV10-3 NA TGTGCCATCAGTAGAACAGGGGGTAACGAGCAGTACTTC CAISRTGGNEQYF
TRBJ2-5 17 NA TRBV5-1 NA TGCGCCAGCAGCTTGGCCAGGGACACCCGAAGCCAAGAGACCCAGTACTTC CASSLARDTRSQETQYF
TRBJ2-2 13 NA TRBV6-5 NA TGTGCCACCTCAAGACAGGCTACCGGGGAGCTGTTTTTT CATSRQATGELFF